The text below deals with one TCR beta chain. What it recognizes is unknown. TCRdb recomputed calls from the reads with MiXCR, one row per CDR3 protein. This sample yields a few hundred thousand distinct CDR3 sequences, of which about 35% are seen a single time; about 13% belongs to the top ten. These data originate in a study of T cell repertoires in cytomegalovirus infection. Turning to the study itself: From public TCR beta signatures came an indication of both CMV infection and matching HLA type.

Broader study findings: Summed frequency of shared TCR beta families picked out CMV carriers who also had the relevant HLA. HLA-C-restricted CMV clonotypes gave the most frequent clonotype in two of eight donors.

Germline-derived CDR1 and CDR2 are MNHEY and SVGAGI. The CDR3 spans 16 residues. The ends lost 4 bases at V and 7 bases at J; junction bases unmatched: 11. The rearrangement uses TRBV6-5 and TRBJ2-1; 9 bases line up with TRBD2. The source is a human donor in good health (CMV status not recorded). Some clones in this sample may be carry-over from other donors' samples. The sequencing here drew on cultured PBMCs, taken from culture after CMV antigen stimulation. In nucleotides, the CDR3 is TGTGCCAGCAGTTTGGGTCGGCGGGAGGGTCTGAATGAGCAGTTCTTC. This codes for CASSLGRREGLNEQFF.